This TCR beta chain is from a study of blood T cells in healthy people across ages. Combining a sample-barcoded 5' primer with a J-beta primer mix, a second PCR ran for 7 to 11 cycles. TCRdb re-called the 5' RACE reads through MiXCR, storing one row per CDR3 protein. The table has about 1.5 million distinct CDR3 sequences, about 42% seen once. The CDR3 loop spans 16 amino acids. The chain carries TRBV21-1 and TRBJ1-5; TRBD1, the table's D call, was not compared with the DNA. TRBV21-1 is given as a pseudogene. The TCR was taken from a woman between 18 and 29 years old in good health. Sequencing was done on a sample of blood. The CDR3 reads CASSEEGGRFGQPQHF. The DNA for the CDR3 is TGTGCCAGCAGCGAAGAGGGGGGGCGATTTGGACAGCCCCAGCATTTT.